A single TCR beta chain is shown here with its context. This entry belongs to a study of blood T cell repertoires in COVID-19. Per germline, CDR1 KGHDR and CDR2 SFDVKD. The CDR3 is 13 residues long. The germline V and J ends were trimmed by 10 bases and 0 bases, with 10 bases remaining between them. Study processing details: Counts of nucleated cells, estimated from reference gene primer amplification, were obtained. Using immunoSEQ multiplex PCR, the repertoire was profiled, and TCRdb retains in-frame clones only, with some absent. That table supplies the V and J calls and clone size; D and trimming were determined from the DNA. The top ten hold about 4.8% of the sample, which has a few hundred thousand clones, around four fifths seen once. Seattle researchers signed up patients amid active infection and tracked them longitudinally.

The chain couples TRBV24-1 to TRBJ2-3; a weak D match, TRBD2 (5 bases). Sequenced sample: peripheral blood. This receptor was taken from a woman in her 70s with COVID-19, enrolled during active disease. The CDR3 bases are TGTGCCACGGCGGGTACTAGCACAGATACGCAGTATTTT. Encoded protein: CATAGTSTDTQYF.